These T cell receptor beta chains were read from a single sample in a study of T cell responses to AZD1222 COVID-19 vaccine. TCRdb's table, derived via immunoSEQ multiplex PCR, lists solely in-frame clones and lacks some. The sample contains 200,000 to 250,000 clones, approximately 94% of which appear only once. Sequenced here: peripheral blood, sampled 28 days after the second dose of the MenACWY control vaccine. The source is an adult who received the MenACWY meningococcal vaccine as a control. CDR3s include the opening cysteine and the closing phenylalanine or tryptophan. A D gene is named only where the DNA matches it firmly. Part of the rows lack a size; the others show once, few, many or a class for expanded clones.

J	V	size	D	CDR3	DNA
TRBJ2-5	TRBV6-2/TRBV6-3	NA	TRBD2	CASSKRGGRETQYF	TGTGCCAGCAGCAAGCGGGGGGGCCGGGAGACCCAGTACTTC
TRBJ2-2	TRBV28	NA	NA	CASSDHLGELFF	TGTGCCAGCAGTGACCATTTAGGGGAGCTGTTTTTT
TRBJ1-1	TRBV20-1	NA	NA	CSARGVTEAFF	TGCAGTGCTAGAGGGGTGACTGAAGCTTTCTTT
TRBJ2-7	TRBV21-1	NA	NA	CASVGPGNRDRATSRPYEQYF	NA
TRBJ1-1	TRBV28	NA	TRBD1	CASSFTDRGEAFF	TGTGCCAGCAGTTTTACGGACAGGGGAGAAGCTTTCTTT
TRBJ1-2	TRBV7-9	NA	TRBD1	CASSLLWTGDDGYTF	TGTGCCAGCAGCTTACTTTGGACAGGGGACGATGGCTACACCTTC
TRBJ1-1	TRBV27	NA	NA	CASSLRDLNTEAFF	TGTGCCAGCAGTCTACGGGACCTTAACACTGAAGCTTTCTTT
TRBJ1-1	TRBV28	NA	NA	CASSFDKWDEAFF	TGTGCCAGCAGTTTCGACAAATGGGATGAAGCTTTCTTT
TRBJ1-6	TRBV5-5	NA	NA	CASSLFRGNSPLHF	TGTGCCAGCAGCTTGTTCCGGGGGAATTCACCCCTCCACTTT
TRBJ2-7	TRBV7-9	NA	NA	CASSSNPRVTSYEQYF	TGTGCCAGCAGCTCGAATCCCAGGGTGACCTCCTACGAGCAGTACTTC
TRBJ1-1	TRBV6-5	NA	TRBD1	CASSYGQGVEAFF	TGTGCCAGCAGTTACGGACAGGGCGTTGAAGCTTTCTTT
TRBJ2-7	TRBV4-2	many	TRBD2	CASSQDEMGTSGTASYEQYF	TGTGCCAGCAGCCAAGATGAAATGGGGACTAGCGGGACTGCATCCTACGAGCAGTACTTC
TRBJ2-1	TRBV15	NA	NA	CATSRHQTGPAEQFF	TGTGCCACCAGCAGACACCAGACAGGTCCGGCTGAGCAGTTCTTC
TRBJ1-5	TRBV5-1	NA	NA	CASSLVGNQPQHF	TGCGCCAGCAGCTTGGTAGGCAATCAGCCCCAGCATTTT
TRBJ1-1	TRBV5-4	NA	TRBD1	CASSPRQGMNTEAFF	TGTGCCAGCAGCCCTCGACAGGGAATGAACACTGAAGCTTTCTTT
TRBJ2-7	TRBV2	NA	TRBD2	CASRRGTGGAYEQYF	TGTGCCAGCAGGAGGGGGACCGGGGGGGCCTACGAGCAGTACTTC
TRBJ2-4	TRBV6-1	NA	NA	CASSEKDGQGNIQYF	TGTGCCAGCAGTGAAAAGGATGGACAAGGAAACATTCAGTACTTC
TRBJ2-3	TRBV7-6	NA	TRBD2	CASSPLSLAGGRTDTQYF	TGTGCCAGCAGCCCCCTGTCCCTAGCGGGGGGCCGGACAGATACGCAGTATTTT